These 8 T cell receptor beta chains came from one sample sequenced in a study of cytomegalovirus exposure and HLA in healthy donors. Researchers ran the PCR with 60 Vbeta and 13 Jbeta primers. TCRdb keeps only in-frame clones here, not all; method: immunoSEQ multiplex PCR. The sample consists of 200,000 to 300,000 clones, 70% to 90% of them appearing once. The specimen was PBMCs. All receptors come from a woman aged 40 to 50 in good health and CMV-seropositive.

Points on this clone: Within the sample, other DNA sequences also encode this same CDR3. The chain combines TRBV30 with TRBJ2-5; 7 bases agree with TRBD2. Germline V gene lookup returns CDR1 GTSNPN and CDR2 SVGIG (reference sequence). This CDR3 region has 12 residues. V trimming: 4 bases; J trimming: 2 bases; junction bases outside the gene matches: 1. The CDR3 loop is CAWTSGQETQYF. In DNA, the CDR3 is TGTGCCTGGACTAGCGGACAAGAGACCCAGTACTTC.

This sequence joins TRBV9 and TRBJ2-1; TRBD2 is a possible D gene (6 bases). The CDR3 is made up of 13 amino acids. Per the germline V gene, CDR1 is SGDLS and CDR2 is YYNGEE. Trimming removed 4 bases at V and 5 bases at J, with 10 bases between. The CDR3 region is CASSRDSNNEQFF. DNA for the CDR3: TGTGCCAGCAGCCGGGACTCGAACAATGAGCAGTTCTTC.

This sequence joins TRBV4-3 and TRBJ2-1; 9 bases line up with TRBD1. Looked up from germline, CDR1 is LGHNA and CDR2 is YSLEER. The junction had 10 bases not matched to a gene; V was cut back by 0 bases and J by 7 bases. The CDR3 length is 17 residues. Written as DNA, the CDR3 is TGCGCCAGCAGCCAAGACGGGACAGGGAATGGGTTTAATGAGCAGTTCTTC. It specifies CASSQDGTGNGFNEQFF.

This clone was recorded once. The chain has TRBV11-1 and TRBJ2-5, with TRBD2 matching 9 bases. With 5 bases clipped from V and 5 bases from J, the junction kept 15 bases outside the gene matches. The CDR3 extends over 17 amino acids. In germline, CDR1 is SGHAT, CDR2 FQDESV (reference sequence). CDR3 loop: CASSPWDPLAGDETQYF. The DNA for the CDR3 is TGTGCCAGCAGCCCGTGGGACCCCTTAGCGGGAGATGAGACCCAGTACTTC.

This clone was observed a single time. This chain joins TRBV7-9 and TRBJ2-1; no definite D call. The V gene's germline CDR1 is SEHNR and CDR2 FQNEAQ (reference sequence). Trimming shortened V by 0 bases and J by 3 bases, and 21 bases separated the two germline ends. This CDR3 is 19 amino acids long. CDR3 sequence reads: CASSLALRQRENIYNEQFF. In nucleotides, the CDR3 is TGTGCCAGCAGCTTAGCGCTAAGGCAGCGTGAAAATATCTACAATGAGCAGTTCTTC.

The rearrangement joins TRBV27 to TRBJ2-7; 7 bases match TRBD1. The CDR3 loop spans 13 amino acids. In germline, CDR1 is MNHEY, CDR2 SMNVEV (reference sequence). V was clipped by 6 bases and J by 3 bases; unmatched bases: 5. CDR3 nucleotides: TGTGCCAGCAGAAGGGACAGAAGCTACGAGCAGTACTTC. It is translated as CASRRDRSYEQYF.

The chain carries TRBV7-2 and TRBJ1-2, with D possibly TRBD1 on 6 matching bases. Germline CDR1 reads SGHTA; CDR2 reads FQGNSA. This CDR3 has 13 residues. V lost 6 bases and J lost 4, with 12 bases in between. As DNA, the CDR3 is TGTGCCAGCAGGCACAGGGATCCCTATGGCTACACCTTC. Residues: CASRHRDPYGYTF.

This clone was seen more than once but under ten times. This sequence joins TRBV7-8 and TRBJ2-3; perhaps TRBD2 as D (7 bases). Looked up from germline, CDR1 is SGHVS and CDR2 is FQNEAQ. The CDR3 spans 15 residues. V dropped 3 bases and J dropped 3 bases, with 13 bases sitting between them. CDR3 in amino acids: CASSLGRGGTDTQYF. CDR3 sequence (DNA): TGTGCCAGCAGCTTGGGGAGGGGGGGGACAGATACGCAGTATTTT.